The 6 T cell receptor beta chains below were found in one sample sequenced in a study of T cell changes during pregnancy in multiple sclerosis. Method: immunoSEQ multiplex PCR; TCRdb's copy keeps in-frame clones and lacks some. The profile shows under 20,000 clones, about 84% of them singletons. The sample was CD8+ T cells from peripheral blood mononuclear cells, taken after pregnancy. These receptors came from a female donor with multiple sclerosis, enrolled in a pregnancy study.

V gene TRBV6-1 combines with J gene TRBJ2-7; no reliable D call. Germline V gene lookup returns CDR1 MNHNS and CDR2 SASEGT. The V gene lost 3 bases and the J gene lost 3 bases, with 15 bases spanning the gap. The CDR3 runs to 15 residues. This CDR3 is CASSDLRLGLYEQYF. CDR3 bases: TGTGCCAGCAGTGATCTGCGCCTGGGCCTCTACGAGCAGTACTTC.

This sequence joins TRBV20-1 and TRBJ1-1; weak D call: TRBD1 (5 bases). Deletions cut 6 bases from V and 5 bases from J, with 10 bases between. CDR1 is DFQATT, CDR2 SNEGSKA, per germline (reference sequence). The CDR3 sequence is 11 residues long. The CDR3 DNA sequence: TGCAGTGCGAAAACAGGAACTGAAGCTTTCTTT. Translated: CSAKTGTEAFF.

This sequence joins TRBV14 and TRBJ1-1, with a tentative D call TRBD1 (6 bases). V gave up 3 bases and J gave up 10 bases, with 12 bases separating them. From germline, CDR1 is SGHDN and CDR2 FVKESK. The CDR3 consists of 12 residues. The CDR3 reads CASSQIQGVAFF. In nucleotides, the CDR3 is TGTGCCAGCAGCCAGATACAGGGTGTAGCTTTCTTT.

CDR3 nucleotide sequence: TGTGCCAGCAGCGTGACTAGCGTCAATGAGCAGTTCTTC. As protein: CASSVTSVNEQFF. This chain joins TRBV9 and TRBJ2-1, with 8 bases identical to TRBD2. Germline lookup yields CDR1 SGDLS and CDR2 YYNGEE. The V and J ends lost 2 bases and 6 bases, in that order; junction bases with no gene match: 1. This CDR3 has 13 residues.

J is TRBJ2-5 and V is TRBV28; the D gene is possibly TRBD1 (5 bases). The CDR3 spans 17 residues. The germline CDR1 and CDR2 sequences are MDHEN and SYDVKM. Trimming shortened V by 4 bases and J by 2 bases, and 20 bases separated the two germline ends. The CDR3 loop is CASSSPWGRGRQETQYF. The CDR3 DNA reads as TGTGCCAGCAGTTCGCCCTGGGGAAGGGGTAGGCAAGAGACCCAGTACTTC. The variable domain in full, completed from reference TRBV28 and TRBJ2-5, reads DVKVTQSSRYLVKRTGEKVFLECVQDMDHENMFWYRQDPGLGLRLIYFSYDVKMKEKGDIPEGYSVSREKKERFSLILESASTNQTSMYLCASSSPWGRGRQETQYFGPGTRLLVL.

The chain has TRBV27 and TRBJ2-7, with a weak D call TRBD1 (6 bases). V was cut by 2 bases and J by 3 bases, with 11 bases left in between. Germline V gene lookup returns CDR1 MNHEY and CDR2 SMNVEV (reference sequence). This CDR3 region has 14 residues. The DNA for the CDR3 is TGTGCCAGCAGTTTAATCGGACAGTACTACGAGCAGTACTTC. It translates to CASSLIGQYYEQYF.